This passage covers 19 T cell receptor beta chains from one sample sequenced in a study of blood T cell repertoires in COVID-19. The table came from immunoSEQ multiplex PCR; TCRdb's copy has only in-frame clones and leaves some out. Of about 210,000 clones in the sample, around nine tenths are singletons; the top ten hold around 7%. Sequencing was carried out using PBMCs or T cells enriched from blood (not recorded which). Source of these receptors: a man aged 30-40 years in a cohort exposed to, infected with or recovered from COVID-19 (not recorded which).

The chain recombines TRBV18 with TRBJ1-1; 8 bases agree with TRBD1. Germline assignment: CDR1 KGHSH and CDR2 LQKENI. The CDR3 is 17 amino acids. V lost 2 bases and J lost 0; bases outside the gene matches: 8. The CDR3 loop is CASSPLTGAGMNTEAFF. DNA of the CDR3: TGTGCCAGCTCACCATTGACAGGGGCAGGTATGAACACTGAAGCTTTCTTT.

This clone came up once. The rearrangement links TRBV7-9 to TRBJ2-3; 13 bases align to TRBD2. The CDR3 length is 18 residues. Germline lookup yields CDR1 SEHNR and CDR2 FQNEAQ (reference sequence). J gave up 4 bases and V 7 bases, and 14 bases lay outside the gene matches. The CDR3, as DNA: TGTGCCAGCAATCCCACCGGGACTAGCGGGAAGTCTCCAGATACGCAGTATTTT. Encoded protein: CASNPTGTSGKSPDTQYF.

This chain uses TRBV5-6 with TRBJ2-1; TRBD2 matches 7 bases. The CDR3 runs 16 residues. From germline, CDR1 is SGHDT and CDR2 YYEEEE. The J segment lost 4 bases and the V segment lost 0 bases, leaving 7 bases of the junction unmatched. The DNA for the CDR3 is TGTGCCAGCAGCTTGGATTTGGGGAGGGGATACAATGAGCAGTTCTTC. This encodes CASSLDLGRGYNEQFF.

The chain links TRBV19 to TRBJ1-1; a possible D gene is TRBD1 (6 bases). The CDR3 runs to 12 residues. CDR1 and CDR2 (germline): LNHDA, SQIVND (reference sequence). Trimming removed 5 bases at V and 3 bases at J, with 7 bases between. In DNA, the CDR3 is TGTGCCAGTAGTCAGGGGTACACTGAAGCTTTCTTT. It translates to CASSQGYTEAFF.

CDR3 nucleotides: TGTGCCAGCAGCTCACCTAGCGTACTCTACAATGAGCAGTTCTTC. It yields the protein CASSSPSVLYNEQFF. The J gene is TRBJ2-1, the V gene TRBV7-6, with D possibly matching TRBD2 (6 bases). The CDR3 covers 15 residues. V shed 4 bases and J shed 3 bases, with 13 bases lying between them. CDR1 and CDR2 from the germline V gene are SGHVS and FNYEAQ.

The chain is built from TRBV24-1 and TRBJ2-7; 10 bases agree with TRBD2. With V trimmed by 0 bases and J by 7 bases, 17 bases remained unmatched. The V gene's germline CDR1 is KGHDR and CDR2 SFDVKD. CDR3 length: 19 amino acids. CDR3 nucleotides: TGTGCCACCAGTGATTTGGGGGGAGGACTAGCGGCGCGTGGTGGGGAGCAGTACTTC. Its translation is CATSDLGGGLAARGGEQYF.

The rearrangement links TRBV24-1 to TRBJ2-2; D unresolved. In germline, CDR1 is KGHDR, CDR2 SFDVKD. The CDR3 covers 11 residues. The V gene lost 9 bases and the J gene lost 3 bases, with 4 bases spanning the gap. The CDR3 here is CATEDTGELFF. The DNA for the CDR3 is TGTGCCACCGAGGACACCGGGGAGCTGTTTTTT.

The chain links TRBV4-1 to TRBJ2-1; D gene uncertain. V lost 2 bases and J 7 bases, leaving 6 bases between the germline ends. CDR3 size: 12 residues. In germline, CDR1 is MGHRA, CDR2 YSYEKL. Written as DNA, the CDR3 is TGCGCCAGCAGCCAACCAGAAAATGAGCAGTTCTTC. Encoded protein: CASSQPENEQFF.

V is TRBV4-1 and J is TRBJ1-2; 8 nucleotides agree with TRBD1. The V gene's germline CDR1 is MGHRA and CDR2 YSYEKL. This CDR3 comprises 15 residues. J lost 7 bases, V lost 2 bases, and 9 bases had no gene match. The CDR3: CASSQYEDRVGGYTF. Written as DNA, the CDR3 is TGCGCCAGCAGCCAATATGAGGACAGGGTGGGTGGCTACACCTTC.

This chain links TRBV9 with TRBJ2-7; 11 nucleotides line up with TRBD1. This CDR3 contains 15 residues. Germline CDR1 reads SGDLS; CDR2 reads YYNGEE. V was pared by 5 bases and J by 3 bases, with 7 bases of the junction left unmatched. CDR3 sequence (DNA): TGTGCCAGCAGTGTTGGGACAGGGGGTTTCTACGAGCAGTACTTC. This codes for CASSVGTGGFYEQYF.

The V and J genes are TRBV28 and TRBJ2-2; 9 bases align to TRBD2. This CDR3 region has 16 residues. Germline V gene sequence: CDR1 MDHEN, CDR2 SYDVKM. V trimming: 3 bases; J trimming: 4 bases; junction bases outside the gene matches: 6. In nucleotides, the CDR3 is TGTGCCAGCAGTTTGTTTGCGGGAGGGCCCACCGGGGAGCTGTTTTTT. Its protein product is CASSLFAGGPTGELFF.

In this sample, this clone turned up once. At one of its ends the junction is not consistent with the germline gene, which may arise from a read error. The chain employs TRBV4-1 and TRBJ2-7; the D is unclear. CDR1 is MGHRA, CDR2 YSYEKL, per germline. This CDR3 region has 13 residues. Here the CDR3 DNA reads TGCGCCAGCAGCCCGGGTAACGGCGATTTATTGGACTTC. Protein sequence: CASSPGNGDLLDF.

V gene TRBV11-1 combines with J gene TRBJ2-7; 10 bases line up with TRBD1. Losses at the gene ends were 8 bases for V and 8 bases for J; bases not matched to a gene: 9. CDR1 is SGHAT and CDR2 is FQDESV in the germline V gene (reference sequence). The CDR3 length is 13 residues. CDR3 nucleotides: TGTGCCAGCGGCCGGGACAGGGGTCATAAGCAGTACTTC. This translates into CASGRDRGHKQYF.

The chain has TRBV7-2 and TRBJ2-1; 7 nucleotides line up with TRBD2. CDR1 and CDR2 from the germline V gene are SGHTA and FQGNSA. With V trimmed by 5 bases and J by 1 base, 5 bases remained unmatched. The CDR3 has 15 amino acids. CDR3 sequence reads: CASSTQAGSYNEQFF. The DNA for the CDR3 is TGTGCCAGCAGCACCCAAGCGGGGTCCTACAATGAGCAGTTCTTC.

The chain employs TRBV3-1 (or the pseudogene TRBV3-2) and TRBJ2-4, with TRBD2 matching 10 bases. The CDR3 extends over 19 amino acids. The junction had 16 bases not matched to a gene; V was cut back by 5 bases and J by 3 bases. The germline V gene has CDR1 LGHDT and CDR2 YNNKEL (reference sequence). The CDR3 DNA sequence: TGTGCCAGCAGCTCATCAGACCGAGCGGGAGGGTCAGGCAAAAACATTCAGTACTTC. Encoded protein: CASSSSDRAGGSGKNIQYF.

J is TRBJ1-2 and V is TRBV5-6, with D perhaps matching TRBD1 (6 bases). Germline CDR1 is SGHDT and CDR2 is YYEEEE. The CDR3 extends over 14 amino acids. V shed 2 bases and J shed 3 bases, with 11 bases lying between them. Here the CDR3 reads CASSLRQAYYGYTF. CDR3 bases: TGTGCCAGCAGCTTAAGACAGGCCTACTATGGCTACACCTTC.

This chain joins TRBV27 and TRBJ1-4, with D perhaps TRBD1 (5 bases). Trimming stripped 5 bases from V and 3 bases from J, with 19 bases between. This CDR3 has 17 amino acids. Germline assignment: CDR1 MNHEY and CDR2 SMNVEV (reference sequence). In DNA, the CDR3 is TGTGCCAGCAGTCAAAAGGTGCCACAGGATGCTAATGAAAAACTGTTTTTT. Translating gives CASSQKVPQDANEKLFF.

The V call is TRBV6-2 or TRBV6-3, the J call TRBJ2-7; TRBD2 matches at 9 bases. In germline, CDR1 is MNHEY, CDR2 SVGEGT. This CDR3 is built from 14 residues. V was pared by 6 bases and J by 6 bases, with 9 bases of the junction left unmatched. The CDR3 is CASSRGTSLPEQYF. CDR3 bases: TGTGCCAGCAGCCGAGGGACTAGCCTACCCGAGCAGTACTTC.

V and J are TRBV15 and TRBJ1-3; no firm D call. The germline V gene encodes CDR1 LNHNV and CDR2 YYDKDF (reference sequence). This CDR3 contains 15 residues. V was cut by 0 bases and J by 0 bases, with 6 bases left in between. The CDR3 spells CATSRDRFSGNTIYF. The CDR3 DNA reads TGTGCCACCAGCAGAGACAGGTTCTCTGGAAACACCATATATTTT.